Listed below are T cell receptor beta chains from one sample, sequenced in a study of Ad26.COV2.S vaccination and SARS-CoV-2 variants. The method was immunoSEQ multiplex PCR; TCRdb's version includes in-frame clones alone and lacks a portion of them. This sample has around 450,000 clones, with roughly 90% found just once. Material: peripheral blood, obtained in a trial of Ad26.COV2.S vaccine versus placebo. These receptors all stem from a person aged 18-60 years who received the Ad26.COV2.S COVID-19 vaccine or a placebo. The CDR3 runs from the conserved cysteine through the conserved F or W. The D gene is left open where the match is weak. Where a row states a size, it is once, few, many or the class of an expanded clone; other rows omit it.

TRBJ1-4,TRBV7-9,-,once,CASSRISQANEKLFF,TGTGCCAGCAGTCGAATTAGTCAGGCTAATGAAAAACTGTTTTTT
TRBJ2-1,TRBV5-1,TRBD1,-,CASSLGGQNYNEQFF,TGCGCCAGCAGCTTGGGGGGACAGAATTACAATGAGCAGTTCTTC
TRBJ2-1,TRBV14,-,-,CASSQGGSYNEQFF,TGTGCCAGCAGCCAAGGTGGGAGCTACAATGAGCAGTTCTTC
TRBJ2-1,TRBV2,TRBD2,-,CASSETSGPYNEQFF,TGTGCCAGCAGTGAGACTAGCGGGCCTTACAATGAGCAGTTCTTC
TRBJ2-1,TRBV27,-,-,CASSLSMGDNEQFF,TGTGCCAGCAGTTTATCGATGGGAGACAATGAGCAGTTCTTC
TRBJ2-1,TRBV6-5,TRBD2,-,CASLTSGTNEQFF,TGTGCCAGCCTGACTAGCGGGACCAATGAGCAGTTCTTC
TRBJ2-7,TRBV19,-,-,CASSTHLIGGYEQYF,TGTGCCAGTAGTACCCACCTGATTGGGGGCTACGAGCAGTACTTC
TRBJ1-1,TRBV25-1,-,-,CASSELLRSEAFF,TGTGCCAGCAGTGAATTATTAAGGAGTGAAGCTTTCTTT
TRBJ2-1,TRBV7-6,TRBD2,-,CASSYGLAGYNEQFF,TGTGCCAGCAGCTATGGACTAGCAGGGTACAATGAGCAGTTCTTC
TRBJ2-1,TRBV11-3,TRBD2,-,CASSQVGLAAFNEQFF,TGTGCCAGCAGCCAGGTGGGACTAGCGGCATTCAATGAGCAGTTCTTC
TRBJ1-1,TRBV6-5,TRBD1,once,CASSHTDRGNTEAFF,TGTGCCAGCAGTCACACCGACAGGGGGAACACTGAAGCTTTCTTT
TRBJ1-1,TRBV20-1,-,once,CSASSGSEAFF,TGCAGTGCTAGTTCGGGCTCTGAAGCTTTCTTT
TRBJ2-6,TRBV4-2,-,-,CASSQDRGRGGANVLTF,TGTGCCAGCAGCCAAGATAGGGGGAGGGGTGGGGCCAACGTCCTGACTTTC
TRBJ2-1,TRBV27,-,-,CASTGQQSSYNEQFF,TGTGCCAGTACCGGACAGCAAAGCTCCTACAATGAGCAGTTCTTC
TRBJ2-5,TRBV3-1/TRBV3-2,-,-,CASSPSLASVMETQYF,TGTGCCAGCAGCCCCTCTTTGGCTAGCGTAATGGAGACCCAGTACTTC
TRBJ2-2,TRBV13,-,-,CASSLSGELFF,TGTGCCAGCAGCTTATCCGGGGAGCTGTTTTTT
TRBJ2-1,TRBV2,TRBD1,-,CASSPDRAHAEQFF,TGTGCCAGCAGTCCGGACAGGGCCCACGCGGAGCAGTTCTTC
TRBJ2-1,TRBV7-7,TRBD2,-,CASSPIPGLAGEGEQFF,TGTGCTAGCAGCCCGATTCCTGGACTAGCGGGAGAGGGTGAGCAGTTCTTC
TRBJ2-5,TRBV16,-,-,CASSQRATRALETQYF,TGTGCCAGCAGCCAACGGGCTACACGAGCCCTAGAGACCCAGTACTTC
TRBJ2-1,TRBV6-1,-,-,CATTRDPYNEQFF,TGTGCCACAACGCGGGACCCTTACAATGAGCAGTTCTTC
TRBJ1-1,TRBV5-5,-,-,CASSSLGHLNTEAFF,TGTGCCAGCAGCTCGTTGGGACACTTGAACACTGAAGCTTTCTTT
TRBJ1-4,TRBV15,-,-,CATSRRPNEKLFF,TGTGCCACCAGCAGAAGACCCAATGAAAAACTGTTTTTT
TRBJ1-3,TRBV9,TRBD1,-,CASSVAPDAPGQGNTIYF,TGTGCCAGCAGCGTAGCCCCAGACGCCCCGGGACAGGGAAACACCATATATTTT
TRBJ1-1,TRBV15,-,-,CATSRVEIPMNTEAFF,TGTGCCACCAGCAGAGTGGAGATACCCATGAACACTGAAGCTTTCTTT
TRBJ2-7,TRBV7-2,-,-,CASSPGYKRGEQYF,TGTGCCAGCAGCCCTGGATACAAAAGAGGGGAGCAGTACTTC
TRBJ2-7,TRBV30,-,once,CAWSVAADSYEQYF,TGTGCCTGGAGTGTAGCTGCGGACTCCTACGAGCAGTACTTC
TRBJ2-7,TRBV7-6,-,once,CASSLGSRGSYEQYF,TGTGCCAGCAGCTTAGGGTCTAGAGGTTCCTACGAGCAGTACTTC
TRBJ2-3,TRBV19,TRBD2,-,CASRVAGESSTDTQYF,TGTGCCAGTAGGGTAGCGGGAGAATCGAGCACAGATACGCAGTATTTT
TRBJ2-3,TRBV6-5,-,-,CASRSIPYATQYF,TGTGCCAGCAGATCTATACCCTATGCTACGCAGTATTTT
TRBJ1-3,TRBV18,TRBD1,few,CASSPTGTGVGNTIYF,TGTGCCAGCTCACCCACCGGGACAGGGGTTGGAAACACCATATATTTT
TRBJ1-1,TRBV30,-,-,CAWSGGRNTEAFF,TGTGCCTGGAGTGGAGGGCGGAACACTGAAGCTTTCTTT
TRBJ2-1,TRBV7-2,-,-,CASSRLPSSYNEQFF,TGTGCCAGCAGCAGACTACCCAGCTCCTACAATGAGCAGTTCTTC
TRBJ1-5,TRBV5-4,TRBD1,-,CASSFTGTGGYQPQHF,TGTGCCAGCAGCTTTACCGGGACAGGGGGCTATCAGCCCCAGCATTTT
TRBJ1-1,TRBV27,-,-,CASSFGGANTEAFF,TGTGCCAGCAGTTTCGGAGGGGCGAACACTGAAGCTTTCTTT
TRBJ1-2,TRBV7-2,TRBD1,once,CASSLYGTGGINYGYTF,TGTGCCAGCAGCTTATACGGCACAGGGGGCATTAACTATGGCTACACCTTC